This T cell receptor (beta chain) was documented in a study of CD8 T cells in ankylosing spondylitis. Study-wide results and caveats: Characteristic, it appeared, of ankylosing spondylitis blood was a TCR beta motif of 7 or 8 highly homologous variants.

MiXCR, applied by TCRdb to the 5' RACE reads, yields one record per CDR3 protein. This sample has about 270,000 distinct CDR3 sequences, with roughly 32% found just once. This clonotype appeared a few times. The antigen is unknown. This CDR3 spans 14 amino acids. The V and J ends lost 6 bases and 8 bases respectively, with 18 bases between them. Germline V lookup: CDR1 MNHNS, CDR2 SASEGT. The chain couples TRBV6-1 to TRBJ2-3; D perhaps matches TRBD2 (7 bases). The sequencing sample was made of blood, either unsorted or a sorted T cell fraction (not recorded which). This sequence originates from a male donor with ankylosing spondylitis or in good health (not recorded which). The chain's CDR3 is CASRGGALMVTQYF. As DNA, the CDR3 is TGTGCCAGCAGGGGGGGGGCCCTTATGGTTACGCAGTATTTT.